This TCR beta chain comes out of a study of blood T cell repertoires in COVID-19. Background on the study: From T cells, B-cell-depleted T cells, or PBMCs came the material, which was cDNA or gDNA.

The Seattle patients joined while their infection was active and were tracked longitudinally afterward. Germline V gene lookup returns CDR1 MNHEY and CDR2 SVGAGI. The CDR3 totals 13 residues. The ends were cut back, 6 bases at V and 8 bases at J, with 11 bases in the middle. In the original analysis: Reference gene primer amplification gave estimated nucleated cell counts. TCRdb's copy holds only in-frame clones and misses some; the assay was immunoSEQ multiplex PCR. The D gene and trimming were derived from the DNA, and the V and J assignments and clone size from that table. The repertoire holds approximately 47,000 clones, with 86% as singletons. This clone has only one observation.

The sample consisted of peripheral blood. The TCR originated in a woman over 75 with COVID-19, enrolled during active disease. The V call is TRBV6-5, the J call TRBJ1-6; tentative D call: TRBD1 (5 bases). The CDR3 loop is CASSPQGYSPLHF. CDR3 nucleotide sequence: TGTGCCAGCAGCCCCCAGGGCTATTCACCCCTCCACTTT.